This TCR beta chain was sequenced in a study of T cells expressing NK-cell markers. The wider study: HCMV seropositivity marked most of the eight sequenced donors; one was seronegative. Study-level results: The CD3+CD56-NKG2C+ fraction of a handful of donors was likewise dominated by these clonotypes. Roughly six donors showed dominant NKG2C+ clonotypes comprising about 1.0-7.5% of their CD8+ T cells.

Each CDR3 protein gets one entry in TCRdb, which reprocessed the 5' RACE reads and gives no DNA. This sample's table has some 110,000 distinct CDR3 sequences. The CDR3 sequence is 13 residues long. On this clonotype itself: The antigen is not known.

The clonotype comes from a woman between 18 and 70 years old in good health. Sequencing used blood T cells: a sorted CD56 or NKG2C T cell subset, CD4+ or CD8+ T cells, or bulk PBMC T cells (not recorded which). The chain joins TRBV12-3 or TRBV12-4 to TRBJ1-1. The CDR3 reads CASEAGMNTEAFF.